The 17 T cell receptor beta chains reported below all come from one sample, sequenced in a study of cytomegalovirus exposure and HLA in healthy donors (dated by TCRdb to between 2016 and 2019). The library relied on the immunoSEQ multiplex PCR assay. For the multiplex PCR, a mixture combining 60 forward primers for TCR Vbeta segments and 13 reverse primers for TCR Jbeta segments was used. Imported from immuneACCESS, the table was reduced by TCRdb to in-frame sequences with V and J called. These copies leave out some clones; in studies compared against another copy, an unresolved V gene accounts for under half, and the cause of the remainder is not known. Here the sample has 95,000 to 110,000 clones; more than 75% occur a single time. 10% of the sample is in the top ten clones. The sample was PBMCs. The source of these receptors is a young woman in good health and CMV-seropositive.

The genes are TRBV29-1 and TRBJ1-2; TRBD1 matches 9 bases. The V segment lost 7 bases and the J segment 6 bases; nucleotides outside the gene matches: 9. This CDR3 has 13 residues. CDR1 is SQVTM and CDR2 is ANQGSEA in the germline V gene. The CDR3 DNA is TGCAGCGCAATACAGGGGGCAGGTGATGGCTACACCTTC. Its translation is CSAIQGAGDGYTF. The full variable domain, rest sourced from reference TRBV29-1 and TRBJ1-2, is SAVISQKPSRDICQRGTSLTIQCQVDSQVTMMFWYRQQPGQSLTLIATANQGSEATYESGFVIDKFPISRPNLTFSTLTVSNMSPEDSSIYLCSAIQGAGDGYTFGSGTRLTVV.

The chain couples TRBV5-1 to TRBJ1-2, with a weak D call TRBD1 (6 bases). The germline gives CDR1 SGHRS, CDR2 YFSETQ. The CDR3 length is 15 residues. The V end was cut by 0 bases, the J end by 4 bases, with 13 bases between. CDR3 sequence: CASSLEVGQTYGYTF. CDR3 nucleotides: TGCGCCAGCAGCTTGGAAGTTGGACAGACCTATGGCTACACCTTC. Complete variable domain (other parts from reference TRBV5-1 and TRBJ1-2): KAGVTQTPRYLIKTRGQQVTLSCSPISGHRSVSWYQQTPGQGLQFLFEYFSETQRNKGNFPGRFSGRQFSNSRSEMNVSTLELGDSALYLCASSLEVGQTYGYTFGSGTRLTVV.

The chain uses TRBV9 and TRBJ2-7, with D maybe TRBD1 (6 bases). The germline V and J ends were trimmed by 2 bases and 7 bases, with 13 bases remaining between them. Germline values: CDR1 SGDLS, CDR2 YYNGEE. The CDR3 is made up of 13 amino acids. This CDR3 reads CASSVQGQGEQYF. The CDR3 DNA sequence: TGTGCCAGCAGCGTCCAGGGGCAGGGAGAGCAGTACTTC.

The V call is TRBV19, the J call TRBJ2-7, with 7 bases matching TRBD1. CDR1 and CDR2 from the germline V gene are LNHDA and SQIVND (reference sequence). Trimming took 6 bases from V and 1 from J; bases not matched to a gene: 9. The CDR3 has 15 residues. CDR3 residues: CASRLKGALSYEQYF. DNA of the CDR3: TGTGCCAGTAGGTTAAAGGGGGCTCTTTCCTACGAGCAGTACTTC.

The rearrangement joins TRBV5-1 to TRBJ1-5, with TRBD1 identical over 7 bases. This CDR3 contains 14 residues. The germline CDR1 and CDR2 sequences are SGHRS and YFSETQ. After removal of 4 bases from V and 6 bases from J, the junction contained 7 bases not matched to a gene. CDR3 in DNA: TGCGCCAGCAGCCCCAGGACAGGCGGTCAGCCCCAGCATTTT. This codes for CASSPRTGGQPQHF. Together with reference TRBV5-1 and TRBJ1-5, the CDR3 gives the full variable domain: KAGVTQTPRYLIKTRGQQVTLSCSPISGHRSVSWYQQTPGQGLQFLFEYFSETQRNKGNFPGRFSGRQFSNSRSEMNVSTLELGDSALYLCASSPRTGGQPQHFGDGTRLSIL.

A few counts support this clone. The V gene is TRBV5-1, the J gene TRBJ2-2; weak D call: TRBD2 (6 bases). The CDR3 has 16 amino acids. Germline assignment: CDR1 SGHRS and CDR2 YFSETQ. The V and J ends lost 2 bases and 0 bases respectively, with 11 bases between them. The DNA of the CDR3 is TGCGCCAGCAGCTTCTCGGGGGTCTCGAACACCGGGGAGCTGTTTTTT. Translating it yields CASSFSGVSNTGELFF. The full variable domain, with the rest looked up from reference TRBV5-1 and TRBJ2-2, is KAGVTQTPRYLIKTRGQQVTLSCSPISGHRSVSWYQQTPGQGLQFLFEYFSETQRNKGNFPGRFSGRQFSNSRSEMNVSTLELGDSALYLCASSFSGVSNTGELFFGEGSRLTVL.

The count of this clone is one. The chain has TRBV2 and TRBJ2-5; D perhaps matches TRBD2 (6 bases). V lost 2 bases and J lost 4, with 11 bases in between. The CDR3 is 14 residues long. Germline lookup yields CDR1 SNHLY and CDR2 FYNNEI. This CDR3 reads CASSEFVSGETQYF. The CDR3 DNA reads TGTGCCAGCAGTGAATTTGTTAGCGGAGAGACCCAGTACTTC.

CDR3 sequence: CASSLEQGIYEQYF. The CDR3 coding sequence is TGCGCCAGCAGCTTGGAACAGGGAATCTACGAGCAGTACTTC. The chain has TRBV5-1 and TRBJ2-7, with D maybe TRBD1 (6 bases). The CDR3 sequence is 14 residues long. The germline V gene has CDR1 SGHRS and CDR2 YFSETQ. The V end lost 0 bases, the J end lost 3 bases, and 10 bases lay between the germline ends.

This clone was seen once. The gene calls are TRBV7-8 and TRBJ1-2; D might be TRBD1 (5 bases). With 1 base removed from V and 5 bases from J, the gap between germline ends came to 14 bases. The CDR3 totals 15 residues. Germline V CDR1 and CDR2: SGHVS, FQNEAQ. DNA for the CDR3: TGTGCCAGCAGCTTAGGGTACAGGATAGAGTATGGCTACACCTTC. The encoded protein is CASSLGYRIEYGYTF.

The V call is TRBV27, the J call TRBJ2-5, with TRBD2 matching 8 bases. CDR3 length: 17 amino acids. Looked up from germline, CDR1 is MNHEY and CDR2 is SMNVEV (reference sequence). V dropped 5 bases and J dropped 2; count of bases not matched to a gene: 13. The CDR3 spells CASSPHLAGLLQETQYF. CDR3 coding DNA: TGTGCCAGCAGTCCCCACCTAGCGGGCCTACTACAAGAGACCCAGTACTTC.

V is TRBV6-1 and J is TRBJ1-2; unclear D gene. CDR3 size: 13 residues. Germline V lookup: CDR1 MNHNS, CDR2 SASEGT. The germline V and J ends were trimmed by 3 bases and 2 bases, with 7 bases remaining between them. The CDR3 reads CASSEGVNYGYTF. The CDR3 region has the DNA TGTGCCAGCAGTGAGGGAGTGAACTATGGCTACACCTTC.

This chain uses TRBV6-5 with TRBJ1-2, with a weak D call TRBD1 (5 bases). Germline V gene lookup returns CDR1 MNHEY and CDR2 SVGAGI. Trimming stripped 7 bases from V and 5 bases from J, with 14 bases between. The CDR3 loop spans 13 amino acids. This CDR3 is CASKGDWPYGYTF. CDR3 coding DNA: TGTGCCAGCAAAGGGGACTGGCCGTATGGCTACACCTTC.

CDR3 sequence reads: CASSLQETQYF. The CDR3 DNA reads as TGTGCCAGCAGCTTACAGGAGACCCAGTACTTC. The chain couples TRBV11-1 to TRBJ2-5; D uncertain. V lost 2 bases and J lost 5, with 3 bases in between. The germline gives CDR1 SGHAT, CDR2 FQDESV (reference sequence). This CDR3 has 11 residues.

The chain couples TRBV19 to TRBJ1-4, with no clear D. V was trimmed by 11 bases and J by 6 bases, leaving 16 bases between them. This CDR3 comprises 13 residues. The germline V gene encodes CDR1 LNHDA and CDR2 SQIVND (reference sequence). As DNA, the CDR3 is TGTGCCGCGGGAGGCGGAGTGGATGAAAAACTGTTTTTT. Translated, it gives CAAGGGVDEKLFF.

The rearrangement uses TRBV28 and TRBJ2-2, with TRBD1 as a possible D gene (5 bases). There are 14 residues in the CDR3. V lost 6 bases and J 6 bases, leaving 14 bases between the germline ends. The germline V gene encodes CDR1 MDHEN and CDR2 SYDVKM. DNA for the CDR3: TGTGCCAGCAGGAACCAGGGCTACGCCGGGGAGCTGTTTTTT. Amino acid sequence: CASRNQGYAGELFF.

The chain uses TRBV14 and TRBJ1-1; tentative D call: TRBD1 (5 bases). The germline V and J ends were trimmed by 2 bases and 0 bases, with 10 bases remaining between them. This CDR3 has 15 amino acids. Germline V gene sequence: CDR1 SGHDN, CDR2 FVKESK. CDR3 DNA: TGTGCCAGCAGCCAACTAGACAGAGTGAACACTGAAGCTTTCTTT. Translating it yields CASSQLDRVNTEAFF.

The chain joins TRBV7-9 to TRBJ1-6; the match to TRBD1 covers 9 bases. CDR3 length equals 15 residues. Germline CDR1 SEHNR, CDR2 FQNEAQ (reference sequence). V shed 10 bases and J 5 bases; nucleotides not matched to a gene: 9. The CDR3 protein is CAIPRGTGHNSPLHF. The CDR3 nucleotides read TGTGCCATCCCTAGGGGGACAGGGCATAATTCACCCCTCCACTTT.